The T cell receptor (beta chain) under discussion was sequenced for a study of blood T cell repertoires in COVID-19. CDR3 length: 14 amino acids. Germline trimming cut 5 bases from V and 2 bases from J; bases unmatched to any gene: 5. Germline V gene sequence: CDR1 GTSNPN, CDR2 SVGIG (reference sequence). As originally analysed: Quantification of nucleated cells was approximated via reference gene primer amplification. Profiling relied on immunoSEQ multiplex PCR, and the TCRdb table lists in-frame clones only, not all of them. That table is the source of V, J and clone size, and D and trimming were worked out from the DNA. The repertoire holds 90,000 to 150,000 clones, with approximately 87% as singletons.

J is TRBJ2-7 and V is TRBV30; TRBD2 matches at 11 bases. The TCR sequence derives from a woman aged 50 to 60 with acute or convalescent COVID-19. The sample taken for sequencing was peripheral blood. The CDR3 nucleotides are TGTGCCTGGGGTAGCGGGAGGGTCCCCTACGAGCAGTACTTC. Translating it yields CAWGSGRVPYEQYF.